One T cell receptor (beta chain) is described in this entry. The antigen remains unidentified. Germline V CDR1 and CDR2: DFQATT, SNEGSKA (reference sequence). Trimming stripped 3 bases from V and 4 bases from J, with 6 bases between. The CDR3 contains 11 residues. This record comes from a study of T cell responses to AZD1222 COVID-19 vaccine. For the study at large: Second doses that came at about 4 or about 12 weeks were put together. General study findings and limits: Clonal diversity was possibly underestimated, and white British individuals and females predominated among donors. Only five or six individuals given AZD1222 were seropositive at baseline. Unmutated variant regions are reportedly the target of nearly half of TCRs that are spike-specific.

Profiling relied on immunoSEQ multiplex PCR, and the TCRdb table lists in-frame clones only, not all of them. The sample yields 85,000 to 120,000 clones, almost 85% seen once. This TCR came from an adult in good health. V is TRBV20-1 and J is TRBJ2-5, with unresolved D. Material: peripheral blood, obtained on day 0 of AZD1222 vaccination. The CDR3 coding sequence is TGCAGTGCTAGTAAGGGAGAGACCCAGTACTTC. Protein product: CSASKGETQYF.